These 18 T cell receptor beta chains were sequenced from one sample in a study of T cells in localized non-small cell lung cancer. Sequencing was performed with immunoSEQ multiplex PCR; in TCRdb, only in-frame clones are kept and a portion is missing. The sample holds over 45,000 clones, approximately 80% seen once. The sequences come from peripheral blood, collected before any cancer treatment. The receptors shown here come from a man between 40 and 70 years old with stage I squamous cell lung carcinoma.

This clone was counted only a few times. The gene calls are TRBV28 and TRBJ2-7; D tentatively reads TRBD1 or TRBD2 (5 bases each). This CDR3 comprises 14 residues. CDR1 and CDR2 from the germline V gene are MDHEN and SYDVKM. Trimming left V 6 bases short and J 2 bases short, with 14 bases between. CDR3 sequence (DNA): TGTGCCAGCAGGACCGGGACCCTTGCCTACGAGCAGTACTTC. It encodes CASRTGTLAYEQYF.

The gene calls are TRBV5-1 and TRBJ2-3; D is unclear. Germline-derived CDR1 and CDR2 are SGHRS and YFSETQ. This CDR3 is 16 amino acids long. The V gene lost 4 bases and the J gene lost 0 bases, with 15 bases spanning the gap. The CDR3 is CASSPPFDLSTDTQYF. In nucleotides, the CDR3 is TGCGCCAGCAGCCCACCGTTTGACCTTAGCACAGATACGCAGTATTTT.

The CDR3 coding sequence is TGCAGCGTTCATTTATTCGGGACTAGCGGGCGCACAGATACGCAGTATTTT. This translates into CSVHLFGTSGRTDTQYF. The chain links TRBV29-1 to TRBJ2-3, with 12 bases lining up with TRBD2. The length of the CDR3 is 17 residues. V trimming: 5 bases; J trimming: 1 base; junction bases outside the gene matches: 10. From germline, CDR1 is SQVTM and CDR2 ANQGSEA.

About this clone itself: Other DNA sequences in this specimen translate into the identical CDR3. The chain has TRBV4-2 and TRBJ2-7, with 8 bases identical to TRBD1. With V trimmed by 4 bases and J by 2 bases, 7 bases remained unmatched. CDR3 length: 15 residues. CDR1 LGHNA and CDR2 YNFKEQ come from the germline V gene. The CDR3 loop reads CASSREVTGAYEQYF. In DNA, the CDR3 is TGTGCCAGCAGCCGAGAGGTGACAGGGGCCTACGAGCAGTACTTC.

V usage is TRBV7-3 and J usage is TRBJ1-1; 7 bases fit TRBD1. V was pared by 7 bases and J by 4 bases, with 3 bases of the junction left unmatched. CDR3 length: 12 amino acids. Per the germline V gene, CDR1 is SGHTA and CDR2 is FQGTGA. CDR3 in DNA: TGTGCCAGCAATAGGGACAGCACTGAAGCTTTCTTT. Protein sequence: CASNRDSTEAFF.

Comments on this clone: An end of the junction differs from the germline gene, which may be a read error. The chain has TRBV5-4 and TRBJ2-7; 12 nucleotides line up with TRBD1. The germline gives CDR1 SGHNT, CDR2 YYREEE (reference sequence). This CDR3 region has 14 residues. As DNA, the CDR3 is TGTGCCAGCAGTTTGGGACAGGGGGCCCTCGAGCAGTACTTC. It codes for CASSLGQGALEQYF.

The DNA for the CDR3 is TGTGCCAGCAACACCGGGGGGGGAAGCTCCTACAATGAGCAGTTCTTC. This gives the protein CASNTGGGSSYNEQFF. The V gene is TRBV5-4, the J gene TRBJ2-1; TRBD2 matches 8 bases. V lost 6 bases to trimming and J lost 0 bases; unmatched junction nucleotides: 8. The germline CDR1 and CDR2 sequences are SGHNT and YYREEE (reference sequence). The CDR3 is 16 amino acids.

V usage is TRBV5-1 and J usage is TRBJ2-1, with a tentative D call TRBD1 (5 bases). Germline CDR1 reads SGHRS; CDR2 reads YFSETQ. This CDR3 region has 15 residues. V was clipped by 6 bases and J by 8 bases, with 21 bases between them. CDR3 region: CASTPQGQGGDEQFF. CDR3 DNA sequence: TGCGCCAGCACCCCCCAAGGCCAGGGCGGCGATGAGCAGTTCTTC.

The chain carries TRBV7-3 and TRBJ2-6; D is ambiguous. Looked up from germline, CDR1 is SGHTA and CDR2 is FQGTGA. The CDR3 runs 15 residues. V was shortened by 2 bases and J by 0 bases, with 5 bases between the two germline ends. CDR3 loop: CASSLLTSGANVLTF. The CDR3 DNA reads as TGTGCCAGCAGCTTATTGACCTCTGGGGCCAACGTCCTGACTTTC. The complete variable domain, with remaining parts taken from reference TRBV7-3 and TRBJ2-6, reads GAGVSQTPSNKVTEKGKYVELRCDPISGHTALYWYRQSLGQGPEFLIYFQGTGAADDSGLPNDRFFAVRPEGSVSTLKIQRTERGDSAVYLCASSLLTSGANVLTFGAGSRLTVL.

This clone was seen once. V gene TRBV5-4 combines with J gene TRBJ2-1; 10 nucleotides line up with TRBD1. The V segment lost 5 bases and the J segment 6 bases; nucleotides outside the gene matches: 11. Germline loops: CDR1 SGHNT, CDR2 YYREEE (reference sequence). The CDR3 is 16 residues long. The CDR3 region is CASSRQGAGSGNEQFF. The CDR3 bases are TGTGCCAGCAGTCGACAGGGGGCGGGGTCGGGCAATGAGCAGTTCTTC.

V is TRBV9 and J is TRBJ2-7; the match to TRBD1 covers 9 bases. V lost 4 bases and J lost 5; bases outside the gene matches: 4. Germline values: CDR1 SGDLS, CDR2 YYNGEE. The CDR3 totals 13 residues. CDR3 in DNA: TGTGCCAGCAGCCGGACAGGGGCGGACGAGCAGTACTTC. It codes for CASSRTGADEQYF. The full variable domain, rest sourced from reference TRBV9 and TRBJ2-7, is DSGVTQTPKHLITATGQRVTLRCSPRSGDLSVYWYQQSLDQGLQFLIQYYNGEERAKGNILERFSAQQFPDLHSELNLSSLELGDSALYFCASSRTGADEQYFGPGTRLTVT.

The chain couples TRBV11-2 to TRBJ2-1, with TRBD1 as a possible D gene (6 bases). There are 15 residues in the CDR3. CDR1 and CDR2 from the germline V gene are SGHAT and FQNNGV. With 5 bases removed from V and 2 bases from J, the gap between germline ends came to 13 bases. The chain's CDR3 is CASSLGQGPYNEQFF. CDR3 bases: TGTGCCAGCAGCCTGGGGCAGGGGCCCTACAATGAGCAGTTCTTC.

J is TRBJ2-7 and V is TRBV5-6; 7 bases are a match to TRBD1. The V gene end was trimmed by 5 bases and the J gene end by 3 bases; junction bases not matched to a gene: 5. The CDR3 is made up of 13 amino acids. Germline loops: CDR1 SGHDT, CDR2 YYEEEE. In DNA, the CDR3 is TGTGCCAGCAGAAAAACAGGGGTCTACGAGCAGTACTTC. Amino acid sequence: CASRKTGVYEQYF. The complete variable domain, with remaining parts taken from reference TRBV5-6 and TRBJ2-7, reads DAGVTQSPTHLIKTRGQQVTLRCSPKSGHDTVSWYQQALGQGPQFIFQYYEEEERQRGNFPDRFSGHQFPNYSSELNVNALLLGDSALYLCASRKTGVYEQYFGPGTRLTVT.

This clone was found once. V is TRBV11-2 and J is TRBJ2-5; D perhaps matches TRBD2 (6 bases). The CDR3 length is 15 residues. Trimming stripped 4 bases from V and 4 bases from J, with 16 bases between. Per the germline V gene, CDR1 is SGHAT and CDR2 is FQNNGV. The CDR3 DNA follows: TGTGCCAGCAGCTCCGGGGGACGGCCCCCAGAGACCCAGTACTTC. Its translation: CASSSGGRPPETQYF.

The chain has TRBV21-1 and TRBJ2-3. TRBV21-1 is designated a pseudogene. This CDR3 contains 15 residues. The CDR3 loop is CASSKAWKGTDTQYF. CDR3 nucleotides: TGTGCCAGCAGCAAAGCCTGGAAGGGCACAGATACGCAGTATTTT.

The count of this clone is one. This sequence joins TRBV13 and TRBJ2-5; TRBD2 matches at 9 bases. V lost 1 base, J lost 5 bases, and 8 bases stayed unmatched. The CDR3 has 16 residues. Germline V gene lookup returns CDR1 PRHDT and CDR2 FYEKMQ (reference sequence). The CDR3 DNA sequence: TGTGCCAGCAGCTTAGATGGCGGGGGGGCGGCGGAGACCCAGTACTTC. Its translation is CASSLDGGGAAETQYF. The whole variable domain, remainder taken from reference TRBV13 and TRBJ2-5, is AAGVIQSPRHLIKEKRETATLKCYPIPRHDTVYWYQQGPGQDPQFLISFYEKMQSDKGSIPDRFSAQQFSDYHSELNMSSLELGDSALYFCASSLDGGGAAETQYFGPGTRLLVL.

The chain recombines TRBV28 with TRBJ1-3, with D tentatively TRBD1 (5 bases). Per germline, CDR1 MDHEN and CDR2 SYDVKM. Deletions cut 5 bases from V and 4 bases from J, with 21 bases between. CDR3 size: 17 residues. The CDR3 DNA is TGTGCCAGCAGTGTAGGCATCGGACAACTAAAGGGAAACACCATATATTTT. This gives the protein CASSVGIGQLKGNTIYF.

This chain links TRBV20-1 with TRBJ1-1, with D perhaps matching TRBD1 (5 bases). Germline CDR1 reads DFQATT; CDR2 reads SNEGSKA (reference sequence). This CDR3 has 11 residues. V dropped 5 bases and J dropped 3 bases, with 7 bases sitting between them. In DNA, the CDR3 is TGCAGTGCTCTAGGGGACACTGAAGCTTTCTTT. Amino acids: CSALGDTEAFF.